Sequencing of this T cell receptor beta chain was carried out in a study of blood T cells in healthy people across ages. Concerning this clonotype: Its antigen is unidentified.

A sample-barcoded 5' primer and a J-beta primer mix were used in a second PCR of roughly 7 to 12 cycles. TCRdb re-called the 5' RACE reads with MiXCR, one entry per CDR3 protein. The table has around 940,000 distinct CDR3 sequences, roughly half seen once. Total RNA was isolated from each sample in quantities of at least 6 micrograms. J was trimmed by 6 bases and V by 10 bases; bases with no gene match: 14. The CDR3 has 14 amino acids. Whole-study findings and limits: Across the age range, TCR beta diversity per million T cells fell in a roughly linear way.

The source of this sequence is a woman between 55 and 75 years old in good health. The sequencing input was blood. The chain has TRBV12-3 or TRBV12-4 and TRBJ2-7, with 8 bases aligning to TRBD1. The CDR3 is CATCPTGEVGEQYF. For the CDR3, the DNA is TGTGCCACATGTCCGACAGGGGAAGTAGGCGAGCAGTACTTC.